The T cell receptor beta chain described here comes from a study of T cells in Graves' hyperthyroidism and ophthalmopathy. Study-level information: Peripheral blood was drawn at first diagnosis, prior to all treatment. Notes on the study in general: Appearing also in blood were most of the thyroid clonotypes expanded above 0.001. Stable hyperthyroidism and ophthalmopathy were separated using 13 V-J signatures.

This clonotype was detected many times. What it binds is not known. Trimming took off 4 bases at V and 4 bases at J, with 7 bases between the two ends. The CDR3 loop spans 12 amino acids. Germline CDR1 SQVTM, CDR2 ANQGSEA. Amplified regions were TCR beta CDR3 sequences from RNA transcripts. HTBI primers were employed in a first-round RT-PCR of the TCR CDR3. TCRdb fed the multiplex PCR reads into MiXCR, producing one record per CDR3 protein. The table records 640,000 or so distinct CDR3 sequences, about 15% of them present only once. For ophthalmopathy patients, the Clinical Activity Score was at least 3 and the NOSPECS grade at least 4; duration was under 3 months.

Sequencing input: blood. This rearrangement joins TRBV29-1 to TRBJ2-2; no clear D. The receptor was derived from a woman aged 35 to 49 with Graves' ophthalmopathy. The CDR3 region is CSVVRPTGELFF. The CDR3 DNA is TGCAGCGTTGTGAGACCCACCGGGGAGCTGTTTTTT.